The 25 T cell receptor beta chains in this list originate from one sample, sequenced in a study of identical twins. TCRdb fed the 5' RACE reads into MiXCR, producing one record per CDR3 protein. The data hold more than 600,000 distinct CDR3 sequences, with approximately 18% observed a single time. The sample was also linked to a second study, of T cells expressing NK-cell markers.

Material: PBMCs. Receptor source: a woman aged 18-35 years in good health.

This chain links TRBV12-3 or TRBV12-4 with TRBJ2-7; the D is unclear. The CDR3 covers 12 residues. V was trimmed by 8 bases and J by 5 bases, leaving 13 bases between them. The CDR3 region is CASGSRRDEQYF. In nucleotides, the CDR3 is TGTGCCAGCGGATCCCGTAGGGACGAGCAGTACTTC.

CDR3 protein: CSAAERAYGYTF. CDR3 nucleotide sequence: TGCAGTGCCGCGGAGAGGGCCTATGGCTACACCTTC. This chain links TRBV20-1 with TRBJ1-2, with unresolved D. Germline assignment: CDR1 DFQATT and CDR2 SNEGSKA (reference sequence). CDR3 length: 12 residues. The V end lost 6 bases, the J end lost 4 bases, and 12 bases lay between the germline ends.

The chain carries TRBV20-1 and TRBJ2-7, with D perhaps TRBD1 (6 bases). CDR1 DFQATT and CDR2 SNEGSKA come from the germline V gene (reference sequence). The CDR3 has 14 residues. V lost 5 bases and J 0 bases, leaving 14 bases between the germline ends. CDR3 DNA sequence: TGCAGTGCTCCCATCAGGGGCAGCTCCTACGAGCAGTACTTC. Translation: CSAPIRGSSYEQYF.

The chain links TRBV6-1 to TRBJ1-4; 8 bases line up with TRBD1. The CDR3 has 15 amino acids. Germline assignment: CDR1 MNHNS and CDR2 SASEGT. J lost 7 bases, V lost 2 bases, and 6 bases had no gene match. The CDR3 nucleotides read TGTGCCAGCAGTGAACCCGGGACAGGCGGTGAAAAACTGTTTTTT. This translates into CASSEPGTGGEKLFF.

V is TRBV27 and J is TRBJ2-1; D unclear. Per germline, CDR1 MNHEY and CDR2 SMNVEV (reference sequence). Deletions cut 2 bases from V and 8 bases from J, with 13 bases between. This CDR3 contains 14 residues. The CDR3 DNA follows: TGTGCCAGCAGTTTAAAACTATCCCGGGATGAGCAGTTCTTC. It yields the protein CASSLKLSRDEQFF.

Many counts were recorded for this clonotype. The V and J genes are TRBV5-1 and TRBJ2-1; D might be TRBD2 (5 bases). The CDR3 covers 13 residues. Germline V gene data show CDR1 as SGHRS and CDR2 as YFSETQ. Between the trimmed V and J ends, which lost 0 bases and 8 bases, there was a span of 9 bases. CDR3 region: CASSLVSGDEQFF. The CDR3 bases are TGCGCCAGCAGCTTGGTTTCCGGGGATGAGCAGTTCTTC. Full variable domain (missing parts from reference TRBV5-1 and TRBJ2-1): KAGVTQTPRYLIKTRGQQVTLSCSPISGHRSVSWYQQTPGQGLQFLFEYFSETQRNKGNFPGRFSGRQFSNSRSEMNVSTLELGDSALYLCASSLVSGDEQFFGPGTRLTVL.

The chain recombines TRBV5-1 with TRBJ2-7; 10 bases line up with TRBD2. CDR1 and CDR2 from the germline V gene are SGHRS and YFSETQ. The V and J ends lost 6 bases and 2 bases, in that order; junction bases with no gene match: 8. This CDR3 comprises 15 residues. CDR3 residues: CASTTSSGSTYEQYF. The CDR3 DNA follows: TGCGCCAGCACCACGTCTAGCGGGAGTACCTACGAGCAGTACTTC.

In this sample, this clonotype turned up a few times. The chain couples TRBV7-2 to TRBJ2-1; D is unclear. With 1 base removed from V and 7 bases from J, the gap between germline ends came to 11 bases. In germline, CDR1 is SGHTA, CDR2 FQGNSA. The length of the CDR3 is 14 residues. The CDR3 spells CASSLELALNEQFF. CDR3 in DNA: TGTGCCAGCAGCTTAGAGCTTGCTCTAAATGAGCAGTTCTTC.

The gene calls are TRBV7-2 and TRBJ2-3; the match to TRBD2 covers 12 bases. Germline-derived CDR1 and CDR2 are SGHTA and FQGNSA. The CDR3 runs 14 residues. The V segment lost 4 bases and the J segment 12 bases; nucleotides outside the gene matches: 8. The CDR3 DNA is TGTGCCAGCAGCTGGACTAGCGGGGCCCCCTTACAGTATTTT. Its translation: CASSWTSGAPLQYF.

This clonotype has just a few counts. The chain carries TRBV29-1 and TRBJ2-7; 10 bases are shared with TRBD1. The CDR3 is 13 residues long. Trimming at V came to 5 bases and at J to 2 bases, leaving 3 bases not matched to a gene. Germline assignment: CDR1 SQVTM and CDR2 ANQGSEA. CDR3 protein: CSVRDRGTYEQYF. The CDR3, as DNA: TGCAGCGTTAGGGACAGGGGCACCTACGAGCAGTACTTC.

The CDR3 DNA reads as TGCAGCGTTGAAGACGAGCATGGCTACACCTTC. Protein sequence: CSVEDEHGYTF. The genes are TRBV29-1 and TRBJ1-2; the D is unclear. Trimming stripped 0 bases from V and 6 bases from J, with 5 bases between. The CDR3 extends over 11 amino acids. Per the germline V gene, CDR1 is SQVTM and CDR2 is ANQGSEA.

The V and J genes are TRBV5-1 and TRBJ2-7; possible D gene TRBD1, 5 bases. The germline gives CDR1 SGHRS, CDR2 YFSETQ. This CDR3 has 16 amino acids. Between the trimmed V and J ends, which lost 2 bases and 0 bases, there was a span of 15 bases. The CDR3 here is CASSLPGHYFSYEQYF. CDR3 nucleotides: TGCGCCAGCAGCTTACCCGGACACTATTTCTCCTACGAGCAGTACTTC.

The chain uses TRBV5-1 and TRBJ2-7; 13 positions agree with TRBD2. Germline values: CDR1 SGHRS, CDR2 YFSETQ. The CDR3 consists of 16 residues. V lost 3 bases and J lost 3; bases outside the gene matches: 6. CDR3 nucleotide sequence: TGCGCCAGCAGCTCCGGACTAGCGGGAGTAAGCTACGAGCAGTACTTC. Residues: CASSSGLAGVSYEQYF.

This clonotype appeared a few times. V gene TRBV7-9 combines with J gene TRBJ2-1; D is undetermined. V lost 5 bases and J 5 bases, leaving 10 bases between the germline ends. Looked up from germline, CDR1 is SEHNR and CDR2 is FQNEAQ (reference sequence). This CDR3 comprises 13 residues. CDR3 in DNA: TGTGCCAGCAGCCCCTCGGCCCACAATGAGCAGTTCTTC. The encoded protein is CASSPSAHNEQFF.

This chain uses TRBV20-1 with TRBJ2-7; the D gene is possibly TRBD2 (5 bases). Germline V gives CDR1 DFQATT, CDR2 SNEGSKA (reference sequence). The V end lost 0 bases, the J end lost 5 bases, and 17 bases lay between the germline ends. CDR3 length: 15 amino acids. The CDR3 sequence: CSARELSGETNEQYF. CDR3 in DNA: TGCAGTGCTAGAGAGCTGAGCGGTGAGACCAACGAGCAGTACTTC.

The sample holds many counts of this clonotype. The rearrangement joins TRBV24-1 to TRBJ1-1; maybe TRBD1 (5 bases). CDR1 is KGHDR, CDR2 SFDVKD, per germline. V shed 3 bases and J shed 7 bases, with 5 bases lying between them. The CDR3 runs 11 residues. The CDR3 protein is CATSDGHEAFF. In DNA form, the CDR3 reads TGTGCCACCAGTGATGGACATGAAGCTTTCTTT.

The V and J genes are TRBV5-6 and TRBJ1-1; TRBD1 might be the D (5 bases). The CDR3 sequence is 13 residues long. The germline CDR1 and CDR2 sequences are SGHDT and YYEEEE. V lost 2 bases to trimming and J lost 6 bases, with 11 bases between them. CDR3 region: CASSFERGSEAFF. In DNA form, the CDR3 reads TGTGCCAGCAGCTTCGAAAGGGGTTCTGAAGCTTTCTTT.

This clonotype turned up a few times. The chain is built from TRBV20-1 and TRBJ1-5; D not certain. Trimming pared 3 bases from V and 1 base from J, leaving 10 bases between. The CDR3 totals 14 residues. Looked up from germline, CDR1 is DFQATT and CDR2 is SNEGSKA (reference sequence). CDR3 region: CSARRHGSNQPQHF. DNA for the CDR3: TGCAGTGCTAGGAGGCACGGAAGCAATCAGCCCCAGCATTTT.

This clonotype was recorded at least ten times. J is TRBJ2-5 and V is TRBV5-6; D unclear. Between the trimmed V and J ends, which lost 4 bases and 1 base, there was a span of 11 bases. The CDR3 contains 14 residues. Germline V CDR1 and CDR2: SGHDT, YYEEEE. The CDR3 DNA is TGTGCCAGCAGCCTAAGGCGGACCCAAGAGACCCAGTACTTC. Its protein is CASSLRRTQETQYF.

This clonotype was seen more than once but under ten times. The V call is TRBV10-3, the J call TRBJ2-3, with 9 nucleotides matching TRBD2. Germline loops: CDR1 ENHRY, CDR2 SYGVKD. There are 17 residues in the CDR3. After removal of 10 bases from V and 2 bases from J, the junction contained 16 bases not matched to a gene. For the CDR3, the DNA is TGTGCCACCCGGGCGGGGGGGCGGACCTCGTACACAGATACGCAGTATTTT. This translates into CATRAGGRTSYTDTQYF.

This clonotype was detected a few times. This chain connects TRBV7-9 to TRBJ2-2; tentatively, D is TRBD1 (7 bases). The CDR3 consists of 16 residues. V was trimmed by 4 bases and J by 3 bases, leaving 15 bases between them. Germline V gene lookup returns CDR1 SEHNR and CDR2 FQNEAQ (reference sequence). The CDR3 reads CASSSEGARDTGELFF. CDR3 nucleotide sequence: TGTGCCAGCAGCTCGGAGGGGGCGCGGGACACCGGGGAGCTGTTTTTT.

V gene TRBV5-1 combines with J gene TRBJ2-7; D is perhaps TRBD2 (6 bases). CDR1 and CDR2 from the germline V gene are SGHRS and YFSETQ. The CDR3 is made up of 15 amino acids. Deletions cut 4 bases from V and 2 bases from J, with 16 bases between. The CDR3 DNA reads as TGCGCCAGCAGCCCGTCAACCGGGGGTCCCTACGAGCAGTACTTC. It yields the protein CASSPSTGGPYEQYF. The complete variable domain, with remaining parts taken from reference TRBV5-1 and TRBJ2-7, reads KAGVTQTPRYLIKTRGQQVTLSCSPISGHRSVSWYQQTPGQGLQFLFEYFSETQRNKGNFPGRFSGRQFSNSRSEMNVSTLELGDSALYLCASSPSTGGPYEQYFGPGTRLTVT.

This clonotype was counted only a few times. This chain uses TRBV12-3 or TRBV12-4 with TRBJ2-3; D is perhaps TRBD2 (6 bases). The CDR3 has 15 amino acids. The germline V and J ends were trimmed by 8 bases and 7 bases, with 22 bases remaining between them. CDR3 sequence: CASEMWGSGRNTQYF. CDR3 nucleotide sequence: TGTGCCAGCGAAATGTGGGGTAGCGGCAGGAATACGCAGTATTTT.

This clonotype was seen ten or more times. The genes are TRBV20-1 and TRBJ1-5, with D possibly matching TRBD1 (6 bases). CDR1 is DFQATT, CDR2 SNEGSKA, per germline (reference sequence). The CDR3 runs to 13 residues. V dropped 1 base and J dropped 7 bases, with 11 bases sitting between them. In nucleotides, the CDR3 is TGCAGTGCTAGAGCGTACAGGGAACAGCCCCAGCATTTT. Residues: CSARAYREQPQHF.

This clonotype was seen a handful of times. V gene TRBV5-8 combines with J gene TRBJ2-1, with 14 bases aligning to TRBD2. The V and J ends lost 1 base and 5 bases, in that order; junction bases with no gene match: 5. Germline V gene data show CDR1 as SGHTS and CDR2 as YDEGEE. The CDR3 sequence is 17 residues long. Written as DNA, the CDR3 is TGTGCCAGCAGCTTGCCCGGGGGACTAGCGGGGGACAATGAGCAGTTCTTC. Its translation is CASSLPGGLAGDNEQFF. Based on the CDR3 plus reference TRBV5-8 and TRBJ2-1, the full variable domain is EAGVTQSPTHLIKTRGQQATLRCSPISGHTSVYWYQQALGLGLQFLLWYDEGEERNRGNFPPRFSGRQFPNYSSELNVNALELEDSALYLCASSLPGGLAGDNEQFFGPGTRLTVL.